This T cell receptor (beta chain) was sequenced during a study of blood T cell repertoires in COVID-19. In the study overall: There were acute and convalescent COVID-19 samples, and they came from the United States, Italy and Spain. PBMCs, B-cell-depleted T cells, or T cells were the source of the cDNA or gDNA that made up the material.

Trimming pared 1 base from V and 7 bases from J, leaving 11 bases between. There are 14 residues in the CDR3. Germline CDR1 is SGHVS and CDR2 is FNYEAQ. Those who participated ranged in age from roughly 18 to 90 years and resided in 24 US areas. Some clones are missing from TCRdb's copy, which holds only in-frame ones; the method was immunoSEQ multiplex PCR. The sample lists 400,000 to 550,000 clones, around nine tenths occurring once. The sample taken for sequencing was PBMCs or T cells enriched from blood (not recorded which). This sequence joins TRBV7-6 and TRBJ2-1; D possibly corresponds to TRBD1 (5 bases). This receptor was taken from a woman in her late teens or twenties with acute COVID-19. CDR3 in DNA: TGTGCCAGCAGCTTAGGATTTCAGGGAAATGAGCAGTTCTTC. Residues: CASSLGFQGNEQFF.